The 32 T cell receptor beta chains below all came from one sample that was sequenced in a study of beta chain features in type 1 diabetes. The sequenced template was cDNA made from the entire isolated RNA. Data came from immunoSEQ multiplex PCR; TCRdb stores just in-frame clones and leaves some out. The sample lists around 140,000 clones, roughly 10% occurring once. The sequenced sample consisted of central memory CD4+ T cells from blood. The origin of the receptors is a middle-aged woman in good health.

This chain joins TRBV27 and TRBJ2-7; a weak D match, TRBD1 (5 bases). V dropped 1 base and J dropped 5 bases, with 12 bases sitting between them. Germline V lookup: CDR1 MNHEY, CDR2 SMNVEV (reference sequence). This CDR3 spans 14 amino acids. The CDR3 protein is CASSLFPQGNEQYF. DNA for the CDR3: TGTGCCAGCAGTTTATTTCCTCAGGGCAACGAGCAGTACTTC.

CDR3 sequence: CASSLFTRATYGYTF. CDR3 bases: TGTGCCAGCAGCTTGTTCACCAGGGCCACCTATGGCTACACCTTC. The chain links TRBV5-6 to TRBJ1-2; D is possibly TRBD1 (5 bases). Trimming took off 1 base at V and 4 bases at J, with 14 bases between the two ends. CDR3 size: 15 residues. The germline gives CDR1 SGHDT, CDR2 YYEEEE.

The CDR3 loop is CASSEVASGGPMADTQYF. DNA of the CDR3: TGTGCCAGCAGTGAAGTGGCTAGCGGGGGGCCAATGGCAGATACGCAGTATTTT. This chain uses TRBV2 with TRBJ2-3, with 11 positions matching TRBD2. In germline, CDR1 is SNHLY, CDR2 FYNNEI. The CDR3 runs to 18 residues. The J segment lost 4 bases and the V segment lost 1 base, leaving 10 bases of the junction unmatched.

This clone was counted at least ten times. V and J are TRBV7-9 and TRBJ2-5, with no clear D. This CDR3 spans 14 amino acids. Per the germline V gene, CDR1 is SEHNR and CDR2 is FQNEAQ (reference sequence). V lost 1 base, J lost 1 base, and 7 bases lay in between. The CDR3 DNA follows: TGTGCCAGCAGCTTAGGAGCTCCCCAAGAGACCCAGTACTTC. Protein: CASSLGAPQETQYF. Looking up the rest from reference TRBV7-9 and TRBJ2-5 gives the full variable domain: DTGVSQNPRHKITKRGQNVTFRCDPISEHNRLYWYRQTLGQGPEFLTYFQNEAQLEKSRLLSDRFSAERPKGSFSTLEIQRTEQGDSAMYLCASSLGAPQETQYFGPGTRLLVL.

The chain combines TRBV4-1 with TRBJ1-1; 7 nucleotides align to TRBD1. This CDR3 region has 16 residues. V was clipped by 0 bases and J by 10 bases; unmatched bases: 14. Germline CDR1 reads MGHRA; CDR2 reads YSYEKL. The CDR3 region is CASSQDLRTGTGSAFF. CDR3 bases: TGCGCCAGCAGCCAAGATCTAAGGACAGGAACGGGATCAGCTTTCTTT.

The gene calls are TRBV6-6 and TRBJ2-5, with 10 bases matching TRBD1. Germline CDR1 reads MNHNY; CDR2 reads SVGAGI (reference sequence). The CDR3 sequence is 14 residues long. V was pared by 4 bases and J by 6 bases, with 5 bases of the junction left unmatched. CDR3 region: CASSWGTGVKTQYF. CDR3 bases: TGTGCCAGCAGTTGGGGGACAGGGGTTAAGACCCAGTACTTC.

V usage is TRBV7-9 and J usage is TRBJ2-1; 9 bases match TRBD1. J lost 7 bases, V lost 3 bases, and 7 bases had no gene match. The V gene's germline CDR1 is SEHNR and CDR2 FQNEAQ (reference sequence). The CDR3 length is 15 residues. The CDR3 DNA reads TGTGCCAGCAGCTTCTGGACAGGGGCGGGAAATGAGCAGTTCTTC. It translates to CASSFWTGAGNEQFF.

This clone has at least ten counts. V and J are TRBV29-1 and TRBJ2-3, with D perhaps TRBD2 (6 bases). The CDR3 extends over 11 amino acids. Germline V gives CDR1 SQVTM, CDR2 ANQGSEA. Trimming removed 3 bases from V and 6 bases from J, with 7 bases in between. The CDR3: CSVDGGDTQYF. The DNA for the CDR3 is TGCAGCGTTGATGGGGGGGATACGCAGTATTTT.

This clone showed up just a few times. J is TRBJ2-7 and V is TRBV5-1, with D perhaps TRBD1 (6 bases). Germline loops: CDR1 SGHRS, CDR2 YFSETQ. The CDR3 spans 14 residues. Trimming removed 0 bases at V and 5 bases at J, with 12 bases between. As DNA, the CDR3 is TGCGCCAGCAGCTTGGGGGGGACACAGCACGAGCAGTACTTC. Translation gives CASSLGGTQHEQYF.

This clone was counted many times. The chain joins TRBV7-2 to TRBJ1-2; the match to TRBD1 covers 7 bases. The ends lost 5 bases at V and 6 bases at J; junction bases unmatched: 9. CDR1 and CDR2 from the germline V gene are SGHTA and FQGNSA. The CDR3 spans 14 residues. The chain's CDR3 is CASSRIPRGDGYTF. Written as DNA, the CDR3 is TGTGCCAGCAGCCGAATTCCCAGGGGGGATGGCTACACCTTC.

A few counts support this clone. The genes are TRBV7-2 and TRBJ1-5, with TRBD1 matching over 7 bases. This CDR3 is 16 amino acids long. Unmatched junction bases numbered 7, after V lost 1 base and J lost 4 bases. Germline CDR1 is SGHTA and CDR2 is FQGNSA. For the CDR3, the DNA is TGTGCCAGCAGCTTAGAGCAGGGGGGAACTAATCAGCCCCAGCATTTT. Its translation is CASSLEQGGTNQPQHF.

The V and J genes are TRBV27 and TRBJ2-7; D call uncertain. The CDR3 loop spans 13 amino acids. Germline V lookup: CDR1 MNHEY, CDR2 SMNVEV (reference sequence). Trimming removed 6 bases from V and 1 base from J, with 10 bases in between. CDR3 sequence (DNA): TGTGCCAGCAGCTTGTTCGGTTCCTACGAGCAGTACTTC. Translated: CASSLFGSYEQYF.

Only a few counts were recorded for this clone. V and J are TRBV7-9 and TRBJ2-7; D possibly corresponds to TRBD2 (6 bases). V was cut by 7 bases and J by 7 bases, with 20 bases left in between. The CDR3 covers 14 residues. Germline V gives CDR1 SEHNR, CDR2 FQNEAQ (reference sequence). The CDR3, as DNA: TGTGCCAGCAACCCCGGCGGGGTGCTATTAGAGCAGTACTTC. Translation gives CASNPGGVLLEQYF.

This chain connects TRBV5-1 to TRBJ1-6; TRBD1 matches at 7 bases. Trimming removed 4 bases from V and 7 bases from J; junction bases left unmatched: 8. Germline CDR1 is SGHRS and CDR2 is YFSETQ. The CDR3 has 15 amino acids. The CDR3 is CASSPTVQGNSPLHF. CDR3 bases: TGCGCCAGCAGCCCTACAGTACAGGGGAATTCACCCCTCCACTTT.

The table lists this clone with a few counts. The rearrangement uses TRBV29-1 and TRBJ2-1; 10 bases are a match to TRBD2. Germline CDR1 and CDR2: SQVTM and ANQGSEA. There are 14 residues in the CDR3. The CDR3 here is CTVGPGGAGGFKFF. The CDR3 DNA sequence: TGCACCGTGGGGCCAGGGGGAGCGGGGGGGTTTAAGTTCTTC.

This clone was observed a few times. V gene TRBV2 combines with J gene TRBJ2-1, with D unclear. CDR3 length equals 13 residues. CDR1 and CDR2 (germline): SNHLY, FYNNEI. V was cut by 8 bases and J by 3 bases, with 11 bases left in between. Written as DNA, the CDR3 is TGTGCCAGCGACAACAGAAACTACAATGAGCAGTTCTTC. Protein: CASDNRNYNEQFF.

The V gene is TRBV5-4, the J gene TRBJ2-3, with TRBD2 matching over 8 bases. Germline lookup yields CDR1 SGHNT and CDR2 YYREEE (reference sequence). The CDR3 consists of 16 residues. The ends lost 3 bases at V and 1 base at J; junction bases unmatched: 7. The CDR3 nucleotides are TGTGCCAGCAGCTCTCCAGCGGGGGTGGGCACAGATACGCAGTATTTT. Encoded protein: CASSSPAGVGTDTQYF. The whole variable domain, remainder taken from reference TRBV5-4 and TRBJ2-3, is ETGVTQSPTHLIKTRGQQVTLRCSSQSGHNTVSWYQQALGQGPQFIFQYYREEENGRGNFPPRFSGLQFPNYSSELNVNALELDDSALYLCASSSPAGVGTDTQYFGPGTRLTVL.

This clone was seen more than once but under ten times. CDR3 sequence (DNA): TGTGCCAGTGCGCGGGATGAAGGTTCACCCCTCCACTTT. This gives the protein CASARDEGSPLHF. The chain employs TRBV7-2 and TRBJ1-6; D remains ambiguous. Germline V lookup: CDR1 SGHTA, CDR2 FQGNSA. The CDR3 has 13 residues. Trimming stripped 9 bases from V and 9 bases from J, with 15 bases between.

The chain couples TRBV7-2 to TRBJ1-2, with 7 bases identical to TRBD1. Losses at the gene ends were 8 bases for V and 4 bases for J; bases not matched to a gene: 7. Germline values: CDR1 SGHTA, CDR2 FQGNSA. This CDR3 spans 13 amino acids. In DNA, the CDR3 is TGTGCCAGCTCCCCGGACAGGTCCTATGGCTACACCTTC. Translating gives CASSPDRSYGYTF.

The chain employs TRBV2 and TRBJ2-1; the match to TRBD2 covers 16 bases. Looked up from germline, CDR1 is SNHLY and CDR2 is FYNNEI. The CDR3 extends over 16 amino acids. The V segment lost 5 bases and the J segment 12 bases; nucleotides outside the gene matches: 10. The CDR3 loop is CASSRMGTSGGAVQFF. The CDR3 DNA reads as TGTGCCAGCAGTAGGATGGGGACTAGCGGGGGGGCTGTGCAGTTCTTC.

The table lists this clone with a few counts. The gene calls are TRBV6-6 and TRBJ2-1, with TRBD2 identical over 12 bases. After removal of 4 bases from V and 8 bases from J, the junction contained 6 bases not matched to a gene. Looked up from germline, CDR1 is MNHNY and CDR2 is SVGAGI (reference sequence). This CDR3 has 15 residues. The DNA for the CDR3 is TGTGCCAGCAGTTCCACTAGCGGGGGGCGGGATGAGCAGTTCTTC. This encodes CASSSTSGGRDEQFF.

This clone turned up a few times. The CDR3 sequence is CASRDRQDTGELFF. DNA of the CDR3: TGTGCCAGCAGAGATAGACAGGACACCGGGGAGCTGTTTTTT. The chain uses TRBV9 and TRBJ2-2, with D tentatively TRBD1 (6 bases). V was cut by 5 bases and J by 3 bases, with 11 bases left in between. This CDR3 is built from 14 residues. Germline CDR1 reads SGDLS; CDR2 reads YYNGEE.

The chain's CDR3 is CATGGGRTNEKLFF. The CDR3, as DNA: TGTGCCACCGGAGGTGGGCGGACTAATGAAAAACTGTTTTTT. The chain carries TRBV15 and TRBJ1-4; D is ambiguous. V dropped 8 bases and J dropped 2 bases, with 12 bases sitting between them. CDR3 length: 14 amino acids. Germline-derived CDR1 and CDR2 are LNHNV and YYDKDF (reference sequence).

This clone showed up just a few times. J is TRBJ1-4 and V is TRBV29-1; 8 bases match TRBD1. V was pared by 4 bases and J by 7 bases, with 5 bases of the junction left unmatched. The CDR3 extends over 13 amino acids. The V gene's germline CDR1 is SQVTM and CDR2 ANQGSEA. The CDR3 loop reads CSVGGQGREKLFF. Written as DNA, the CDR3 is TGCAGCGTTGGAGGACAGGGCCGTGAAAAACTGTTTTTT.

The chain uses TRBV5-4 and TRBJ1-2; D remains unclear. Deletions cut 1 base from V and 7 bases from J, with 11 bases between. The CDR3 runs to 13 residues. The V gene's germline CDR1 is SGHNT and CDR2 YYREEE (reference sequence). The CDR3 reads CASSLWASSGYTF. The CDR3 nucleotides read TGTGCCAGCAGCTTGTGGGCAAGCTCTGGCTACACCTTC. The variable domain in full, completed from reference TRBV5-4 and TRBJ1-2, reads ETGVTQSPTHLIKTRGQQVTLRCSSQSGHNTVSWYQQALGQGPQFIFQYYREEENGRGNFPPRFSGLQFPNYSSELNVNALELDDSALYLCASSLWASSGYTFGSGTRLTVV.

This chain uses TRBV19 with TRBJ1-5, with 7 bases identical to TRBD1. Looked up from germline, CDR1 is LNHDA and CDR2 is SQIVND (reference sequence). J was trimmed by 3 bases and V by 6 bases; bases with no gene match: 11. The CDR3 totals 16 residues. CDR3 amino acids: CASSPEGAFINQPQHF. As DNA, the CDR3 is TGTGCCAGTAGCCCCGAGGGGGCCTTTATCAATCAGCCCCAGCATTTT.

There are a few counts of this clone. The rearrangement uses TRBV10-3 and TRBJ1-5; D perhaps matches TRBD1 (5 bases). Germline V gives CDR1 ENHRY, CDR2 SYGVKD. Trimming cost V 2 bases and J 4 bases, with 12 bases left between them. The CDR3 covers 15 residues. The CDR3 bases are TGTGCCATCAGTGAGGCCGTGCGGGGGAATCAGCCCCAGCATTTT. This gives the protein CAISEAVRGNQPQHF.

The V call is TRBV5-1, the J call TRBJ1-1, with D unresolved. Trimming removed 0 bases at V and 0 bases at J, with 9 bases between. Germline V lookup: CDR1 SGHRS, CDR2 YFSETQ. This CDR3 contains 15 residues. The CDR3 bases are TGCGCCAGCAGCTTGGGGAGTTTGATGAACACTGAAGCTTTCTTT. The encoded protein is CASSLGSLMNTEAFF.

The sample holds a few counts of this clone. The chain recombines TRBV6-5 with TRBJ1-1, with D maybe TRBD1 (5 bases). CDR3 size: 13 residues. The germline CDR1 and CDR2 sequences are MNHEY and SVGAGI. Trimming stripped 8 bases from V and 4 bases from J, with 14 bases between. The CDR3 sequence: CASLGAGRTEAFF. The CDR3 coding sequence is TGTGCCAGCCTAGGGGCAGGGCGCACTGAAGCTTTCTTT.

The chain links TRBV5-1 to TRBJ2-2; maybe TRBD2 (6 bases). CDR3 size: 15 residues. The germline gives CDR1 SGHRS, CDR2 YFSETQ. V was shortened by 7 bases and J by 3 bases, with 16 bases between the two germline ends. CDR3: CASGAGGSHTGELFF. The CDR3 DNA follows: TGCGCCAGCGGAGCCGGGGGATCCCACACCGGGGAGCTGTTTTTT.

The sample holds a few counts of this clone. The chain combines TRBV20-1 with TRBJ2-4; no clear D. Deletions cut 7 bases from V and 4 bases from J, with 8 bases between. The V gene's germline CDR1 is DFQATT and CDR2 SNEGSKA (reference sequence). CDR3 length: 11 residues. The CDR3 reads CSVLTKNIQYF. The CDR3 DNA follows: TGCAGTGTCCTAACGAAAAACATTCAGTACTTC.

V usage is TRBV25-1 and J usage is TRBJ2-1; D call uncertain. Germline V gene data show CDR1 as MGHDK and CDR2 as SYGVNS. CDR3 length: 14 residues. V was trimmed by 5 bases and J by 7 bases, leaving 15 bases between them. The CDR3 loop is CASSPMGPKNEQFF. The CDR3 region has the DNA TGTGCCAGCAGTCCCATGGGCCCAAAAAATGAGCAGTTCTTC.